This section outlines one T cell receptor beta chain sequence together with its context. The data belong to a study of blood T cell repertoires in COVID-19. On the study more broadly: The study drew acute and convalescent COVID-19 samples from the United States, Italy and Spain.

The study counted Cohort 3 donors as recovered given two negative PCRs, clearance, or symptom resolution. The CDR3 is made up of 15 amino acids. The germline gives CDR1 LGHDT, CDR2 YNNKEL (reference sequence). V dropped 3 bases and J dropped 1; count of bases not matched to a gene: 3. Only in-frame clones appear in the TCRdb table, and some are missing; sequencing was by immunoSEQ multiplex PCR. The data show fewer than 400,000 clones, roughly 90% seen once. The specimen was PBMCs or T cells enriched from blood (not recorded which). The sequence came from a man in his fifties or sixties who had recovered from COVID-19. The chain employs TRBV3-1 (or the pseudogene TRBV3-2) and TRBJ2-7; 10 positions agree with TRBD2. The CDR3 sequence is CASSHGLAESYEQYF. As DNA, the CDR3 is TGTGCCAGCAGCCACGGACTAGCGGAGTCCTACGAGCAGTACTTC.